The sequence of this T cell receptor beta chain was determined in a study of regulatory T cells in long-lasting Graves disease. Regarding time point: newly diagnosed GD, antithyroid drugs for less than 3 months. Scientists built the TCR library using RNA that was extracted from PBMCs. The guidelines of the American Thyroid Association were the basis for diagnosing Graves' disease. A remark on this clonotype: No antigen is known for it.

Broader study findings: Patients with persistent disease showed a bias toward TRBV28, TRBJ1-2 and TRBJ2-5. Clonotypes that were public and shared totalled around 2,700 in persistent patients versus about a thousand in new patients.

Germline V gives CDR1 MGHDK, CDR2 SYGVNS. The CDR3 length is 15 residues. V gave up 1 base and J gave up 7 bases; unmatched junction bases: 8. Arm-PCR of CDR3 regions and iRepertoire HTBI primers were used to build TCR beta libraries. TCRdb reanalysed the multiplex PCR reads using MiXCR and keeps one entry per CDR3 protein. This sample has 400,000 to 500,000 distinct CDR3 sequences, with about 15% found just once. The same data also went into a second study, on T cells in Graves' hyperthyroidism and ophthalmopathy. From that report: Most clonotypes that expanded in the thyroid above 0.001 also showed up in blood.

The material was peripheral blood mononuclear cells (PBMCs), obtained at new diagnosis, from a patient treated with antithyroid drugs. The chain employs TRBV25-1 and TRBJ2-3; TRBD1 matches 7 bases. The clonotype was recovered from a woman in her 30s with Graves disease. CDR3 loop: CASSEFKGALNTQYF. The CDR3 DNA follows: TGTGCCAGCAGTGAATTTAAGGGGGCTCTGAATACGCAGTATTTT.